The source of this T cell receptor beta chain is a study of T cell responses to AZD1222 COVID-19 vaccine. The study, taken as a whole, reports: The study identified only five to seven AZD1222 recipients as seropositive at baseline. Across the whole spike, CD4 TCRs peaked at regions 160-218 and 743-854. A rise in Spike-specific TCR breadth and depth followed two AZD1222 doses.

Comments on this clone: The antigen is unknown.

Profiling relied on immunoSEQ multiplex PCR, and the TCRdb table lists in-frame clones only, not all of them. The sample shows 150,000 to 200,000 clones, roughly 94% of them seen only once. The analysis combined second doses at about 4 or about 12 weeks. The V gene's germline CDR1 is SQVTM and CDR2 ANQGSEA. V was pared by 4 bases and J by 4 bases, with 17 bases between. This CDR3 comprises 14 residues. The sequence was obtained from an adult who received the AZD1222 COVID-19 vaccine. The sequenced sample was peripheral blood, obtained 28 days after the second AZD1222 dose. The chain couples TRBV29-1 to TRBJ2-7; D is perhaps TRBD1 or TRBD2 (5 bases each). The CDR3 is CSVVTGTTRYEQYF. Here the CDR3 DNA reads TGCAGCGTTGTAACCGGGACCACTAGGTACGAGCAGTACTTC.